This T cell receptor beta chain was sequenced during a study of prognosis after radiotherapy for stage I lung cancer. Peripheral blood, around 6 milliliters per draw, was collected at each of two time points. The genomic DNA TCR beta CDR3 region underwent two rounds of multiplex PCR. Primers specific to each TRBV and TRBJ gene drove first-round PCR. One entry per CDR3 protein results from TCRdb running MiXCR on the multiplex PCR reads. The data show about 34,000 distinct CDR3 sequences, 32% seen once. V shed 5 bases, J shed 4 bases, and the junction held 7 bases outside the gene matches. The CDR3 runs to 15 residues. Germline CDR1 and CDR2: LGHDT and YNNKEL (reference sequence).

This chain links TRBV3-1 with TRBJ2-2, with 7 positions matching TRBD2. The receptor was isolated from a donor aged 50 or older with non-small cell lung cancer. The sequences come from PBMCs, collected before or after stereotactic body radiation therapy (not recorded which). The CDR3 sequence is CASSKTSVATGELFF. CDR3 coding DNA: TGTGCCAGCAGCAAAACTAGCGTTGCCACCGGGGAGCTGTTTTTT.